The 10 T cell receptor beta chains below were found in one sample sequenced in a study of technical replicates of blood from a few donors. TCRdb keeps only in-frame clones here, not all; method: immunoSEQ multiplex PCR. This table holds about 82,000 clones, roughly 95% found once. The sample consisted of T cells isolated from PBMCs. The receptors were gathered from a human donor in good health.

The gene calls are TRBV9 and TRBJ2-5; D is perhaps TRBD2 (5 bases). V lost 7 bases, J lost 5 bases, and 12 bases lay in between. The CDR3 loop spans 12 amino acids. In germline, CDR1 is SGDLS, CDR2 YYNGEE. The chain's CDR3 is CASGLGEETQYF. Here the CDR3 DNA reads TGTGCCAGCGGTCTCGGGGAGGAGACCCAGTACTTC.

The rearrangement joins TRBV27 to TRBJ1-2; D may be TRBD1 (5 bases). Trimming cost V 7 bases and J 4 bases, with 22 bases left between them. Germline lookup yields CDR1 MNHEY and CDR2 SMNVEV (reference sequence). The CDR3 has 16 residues. CDR3 DNA: TGTGCCAGCATCTTGAAACGGGGGGAGAATGGCTATGGCTACACCTTC. Its translation is CASILKRGENGYGYTF.

The V gene is TRBV10-3, the J gene TRBJ1-1; D unclear. In germline, CDR1 is ENHRY, CDR2 SYGVKD. V gave up 3 bases and J gave up 0 bases, with 11 bases separating them. The CDR3 runs 15 residues. The CDR3, as DNA: TGTGCCATCAGTGAAGAGTCAACCATGAACACTGAAGCTTTCTTT. Translated: CAISEESTMNTEAFF.

The gene calls are TRBV4-1 and TRBJ1-5; the match to TRBD1 covers 9 bases. V lost 1 base and J lost 4; bases outside the gene matches: 5. The CDR3 contains 16 residues. Germline V gene sequence: CDR1 MGHRA, CDR2 YSYEKL. The CDR3: CASSQVTGGINQPQHF. CDR3 sequence (DNA): TGCGCCAGCAGCCAAGTGACAGGGGGAATAAATCAGCCCCAGCATTTT.

This clone was observed once. The J gene is TRBJ1-1, the V gene TRBV11-3; D is unresolved. V shed 4 bases and J shed 4 bases, with 7 bases lying between them. Germline V CDR1 and CDR2: SGHNT, YENEEA. This CDR3 comprises 12 residues. The CDR3 bases are TGTGCCAGCAGCTACAGATCCACTGAAGCTTTCTTT. Encoded protein: CASSYRSTEAFF.

This chain joins TRBV6-5 and TRBJ2-5; 8 bases match TRBD2. CDR1 is MNHEY, CDR2 SVGAGI, per germline. V shed 2 bases and J 1 base; nucleotides not matched to a gene: 3. The CDR3 extends over 15 amino acids. The CDR3 here is CASSYSGRRQETQYF. CDR3 sequence (DNA): TGTGCCAGCAGTTACAGCGGGAGACGCCAAGAGACCCAGTACTTC.

The CDR3 loop is CASSYTQRTDTQYF. CDR3 DNA sequence: TGTGCCAGCAGTTATACACAGCGCACAGATACGCAGTATTTT. J is TRBJ2-3 and V is TRBV6-5; D unresolved. CDR1 is MNHEY, CDR2 SVGAGI, per germline. CDR3 length: 14 amino acids. Trimming took off 3 bases at V and 1 base at J, with 8 bases between the two ends.

The chain links TRBV6-5 to TRBJ2-5, with 11 bases identical to TRBD2. This CDR3 has 16 residues. V shed 1 base and J 5 bases; nucleotides not matched to a gene: 6. Germline CDR1 is MNHEY and CDR2 is SVGAGI. The CDR3 is CASSYLLAGVEETQYF. CDR3 nucleotides: TGTGCCAGCAGTTACTTACTAGCGGGAGTTGAGGAGACCCAGTACTTC.

The rearrangement uses TRBV7-3 and TRBJ2-3, with 11 bases identical to TRBD2. Per germline, CDR1 SGHTA and CDR2 FQGTGA. CDR3 length: 17 amino acids. The V gene end was trimmed by 5 bases and the J gene end by 1 base; junction bases not matched to a gene: 8. CDR3 nucleotides: TGTGCCAGCAGCCCCACTCCGGGACTAGCGGGCACAGATACGCAGTATTTT. Protein sequence: CASSPTPGLAGTDTQYF. Full variable domain (outside the CDR3, taken from reference TRBV7-3 and TRBJ2-3): GAGVSQTPSNKVTEKGKYVELRCDPISGHTALYWYRQSLGQGPEFLIYFQGTGAADDSGLPNDRFFAVRPEGSVSTLKIQRTERGDSAVYLCASSPTPGLAGTDTQYFGPGTRLTVL.

V and J are TRBV27 and TRBJ1-2; TRBD1 is a possible D gene (5 bases). In germline, CDR1 is MNHEY, CDR2 SMNVEV (reference sequence). V shed 3 bases and J shed 2 bases, with 13 bases lying between them. The length of the CDR3 is 15 residues. The CDR3 loop reads CASSLRLGLNYGYTF. DNA of the CDR3: TGTGCCAGCAGTTTGAGGCTGGGACTGAACTATGGCTACACCTTC.